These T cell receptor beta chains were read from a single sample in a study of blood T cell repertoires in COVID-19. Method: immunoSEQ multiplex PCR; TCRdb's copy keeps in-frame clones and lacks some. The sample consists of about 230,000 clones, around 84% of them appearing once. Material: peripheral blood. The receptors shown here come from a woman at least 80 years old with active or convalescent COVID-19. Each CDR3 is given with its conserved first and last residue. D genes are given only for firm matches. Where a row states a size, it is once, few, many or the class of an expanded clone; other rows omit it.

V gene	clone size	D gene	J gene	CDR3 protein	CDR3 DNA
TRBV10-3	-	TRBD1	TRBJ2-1	CAIGPPDRGKNEQFF	TGTGCCATCGGCCCCCCGGACAGGGGCAAGAATGAGCAGTTCTTC
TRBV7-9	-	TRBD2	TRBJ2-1	CASRASGGDWSYNEQFF	TGTGCCAGCAGGGCTAGCGGGGGGGATTGGTCCTACAATGAGCAGTTCTTC
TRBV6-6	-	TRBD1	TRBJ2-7	CASSYLDRGTEQYF	TGTGCCAGCAGTTACCTGGACAGGGGGACCGAGCAGTACTTC
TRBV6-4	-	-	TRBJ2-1	CASSTDSGGEQFF	TGTGCCAGCAGCACTGACTCTGGAGGGGAGCAGTTCTTC
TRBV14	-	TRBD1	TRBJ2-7	CASSLGRGFEQYF	TGTGCCAGCAGCCTGGGCAGGGGGTTCGAGCAGTACTTC
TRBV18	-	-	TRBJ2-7	CASSEIQGSYEQYF	TGTGCCAGCTCAGAAATACAGGGCTCCTACGAGCAGTACTTC
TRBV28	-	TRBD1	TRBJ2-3	CASHTGGTGTDTQYF	TGTGCCAGTCACACAGGGGGTACTGGCACAGATACGCAGTATTTT
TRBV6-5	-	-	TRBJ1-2	CASTPGNGYWYGYTF	TGTGCCAGCACCCCCGGGAATGGGTATTGGTATGGCTACACCTTC
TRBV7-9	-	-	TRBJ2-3	CASSSRGQVTQYF	TGTGCCAGCAGCTCAAGGGGACAAGTGACGCAGTATTTT
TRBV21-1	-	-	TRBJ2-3	CASSKACLAGASSTDTQYF	TGTGCCAGCAGCAAAGCCTGCCTAGCGGGGGCCTCTAGCACAGATACGCAGTATTTT
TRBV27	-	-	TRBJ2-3	CASSFRGNTDTQYF	TGTGCCAGCAGTTTTCGGGGGAACACAGATACGCAGTATTTT
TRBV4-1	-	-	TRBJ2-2	CASSPTGQAAGTGELFF	TGCGCCAGCAGCCCGACCGGACAGGCGGCGGGAACCGGGGAGCTGTTTTTT
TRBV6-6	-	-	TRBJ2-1	CASSHQDEQFF	TGTGCCAGCAGTCACCAGGATGAGCAGTTCTTC
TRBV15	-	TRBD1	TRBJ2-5	CATSSPMGSVTGTLATQYF	TGTGCCACCAGCAGCCCTATGGGGAGTGTGACAGGGACCCTAGCGACCCAGTACTTC
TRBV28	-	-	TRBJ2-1	CASSSYNEQFF	TGTGCCAGCAGTTCTTACAATGAGCAGTTCTTC
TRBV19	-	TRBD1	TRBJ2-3	CASSIDRDRRPDTQYF	TGTGCCAGTAGTATAGATCGGGACAGGCGACCAGATACGCAGTATTTT
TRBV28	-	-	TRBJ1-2	CASGRDGYTF	TGTGCCAGCGGGAGGGACGGCTACACCTTC
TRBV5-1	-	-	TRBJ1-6	CASSLGLYNSPLHF	TGCGCCAGCAGCTTGGGGCTCTATAATTCACCCCTCCACTTT
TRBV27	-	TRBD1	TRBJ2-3	CASYRDRGDTQYF	TGTGCCAGCTACCGGGACAGGGGAGATACGCAGTATTTT
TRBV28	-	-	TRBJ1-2	CASQGNSYGYTF	TGTGCCAGTCAGGGGAATTCTTATGGCTACACCTTC
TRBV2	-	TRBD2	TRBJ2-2	CASSVGGRNTGELFF	TGTGCCAGCAGTGTGGGGGGGAGGAACACCGGGGAGCTGTTTTTT
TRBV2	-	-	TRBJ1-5	CASRRNQPQHF	TGTGCCAGTCGGAGAAATCAGCCCCAGCATTTT
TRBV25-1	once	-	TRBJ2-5	CASSEISGAQQETQYF	TGTGCCAGCAGTGAAATATCAGGGGCTCAACAAGAGACCCAGTACTTC
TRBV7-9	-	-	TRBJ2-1	CASSLVPDKTYNEQFF	TGTGCCAGCAGCTTAGTCCCTGACAAGACCTACAATGAGCAGTTCTTC
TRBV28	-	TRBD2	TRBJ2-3	CASTRHAGGTSDTQYF	TGTGCCAGTACCAGACACGCGGGAGGAACTTCAGATACGCAGTATTTT
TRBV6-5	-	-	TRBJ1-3	CASSYSSGRRNTIYF	TGTGCCAGCAGTTACTCATCAGGGCGCAGAAACACCATATATTTT
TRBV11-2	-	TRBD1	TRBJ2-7	CASTSDRGYEQYF	TGTGCCAGCACTTCGGACAGGGGGTACGAGCAGTACTTC
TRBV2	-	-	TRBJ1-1	CASSGGQITEAFF	TGTGCCAGCAGTGGAGGCCAGATCACTGAAGCTTTCTTT
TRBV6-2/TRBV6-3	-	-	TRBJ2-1	CASSYQVGASQFF	TGTGCCAGCAGTTACCAAGTGGGGGCCTCCCAGTTCTTC
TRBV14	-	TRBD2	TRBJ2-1	CASSQRGFYNEQFF	TGTGCCAGCAGCCAGCGGGGGTTCTACAATGAGCAGTTCTTC
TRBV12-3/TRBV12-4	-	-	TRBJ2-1	CASSGQIYNEQFF	TGTGCCAGCAGCGGACAAATCTACAATGAGCAGTTCTTC
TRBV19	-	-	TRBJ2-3	CASSTEGLRGTDTQYF	TGTGCCAGTAGTACGGAGGGGCTTAGGGGCACAGATACGCAGTATTTT
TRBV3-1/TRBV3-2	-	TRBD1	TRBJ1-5	CASSQDGLSGQGAGQPQHF	TGTGCCAGCAGCCAAGATGGTTTGAGCGGACAGGGGGCGGGACAGCCCCAGCATTTT
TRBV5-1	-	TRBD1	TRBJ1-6	CASSFLQAGGNSPLHF	TGCGCCAGCAGCTTCTTGCAGGCAGGGGGAAATTCACCCCTCCACTTT
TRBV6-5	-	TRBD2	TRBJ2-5	CASSYWSSGRQETQYF	TGTGCCAGCAGTTACTGGTCTAGCGGGAGGCAGGAGACCCAGTACTTC
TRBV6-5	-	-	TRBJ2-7	CASSPLYEQYF	TGTGCCAGCTCCCCCCTCTACGAGCAGTACTTC
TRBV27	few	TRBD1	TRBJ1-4	CASRGSGTAINEKLFF	TGTGCCAGCAGAGGATCCGGGACAGCAATTAATGAAAAACTGTTTTTT
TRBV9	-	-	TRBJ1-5	CASSVDLAPNQPQHF	TGTGCCAGCAGCGTAGATTTGGCACCCAATCAGCCCCAGCATTTT
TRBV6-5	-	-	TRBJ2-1	CASTPRGPSYNEQFF	TGTGCCAGCACCCCCCGAGGGCCTTCCTACAATGAGCAGTTCTTC
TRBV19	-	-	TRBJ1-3	CASRLERGDTIYF	TGTGCCAGTAGACTAGAGCGGGGAGACACCATATATTTT
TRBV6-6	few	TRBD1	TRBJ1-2	CASSSPDRGNGYTF	TGTGCCAGCAGTTCTCCGGACAGGGGAAACGGCTACACCTTC
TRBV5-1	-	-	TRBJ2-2	CASSPHQGSGELFF	TGCGCCAGCAGCCCCCACCAAGGATCGGGAGAGCTGTTTTTT
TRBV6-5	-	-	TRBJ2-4	CASRGKNIQYF	TGTGCCAGCCGGGGAAAAAACATTCAGTACTTC
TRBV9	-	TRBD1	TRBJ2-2	CASKERTGGGGELFF	TGTGCCAGCAAGGAAAGGACAGGGGGAGGCGGGGAGCTGTTTTTT
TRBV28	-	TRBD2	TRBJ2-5	CASSSGLAGGIQETQYF	TGTGCCAGCAGTTCTGGACTAGCGGGGGGGATCCAAGAGACCCAGTACTTC
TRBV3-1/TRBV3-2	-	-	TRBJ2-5	CASSPEERGGQKTQYF	TGTGCCAGCAGCCCCGAGGAGAGGGGGGGCCAGAAGACCCAGTACTTC
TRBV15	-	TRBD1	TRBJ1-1	CATSRDPGQGNTEAFF	TGTGCCACCAGCAGAGATCCGGGACAGGGGAACACTGAAGCTTTCTTT
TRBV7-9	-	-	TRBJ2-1	CASSFSGGNEQFF	TGTGCCAGCAGCTTTTCGGGTGGCAATGAGCAGTTCTTC
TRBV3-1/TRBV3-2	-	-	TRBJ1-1	CASSQDRGSTEAFF	TGTGCCAGCAGCCAAGATAGAGGGTCCACTGAAGCTTTCTTT
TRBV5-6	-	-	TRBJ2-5	CASSLGSEETQYF	TGTGCCAGCAGTTTGGGGTCGGAAGAGACCCAGTACTTC
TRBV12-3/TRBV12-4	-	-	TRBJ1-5	CASSPTPTPQHF	TGTGCCAGCAGTCCGACACCGACCCCCCAGCATTTT
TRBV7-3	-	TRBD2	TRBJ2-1	CASSLTSGPASEQFF	TGTGCCAGCAGCTTGACTAGCGGGCCAGCCAGTGAGCAGTTCTTC
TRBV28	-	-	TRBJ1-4	CASNPPGVKEKLFF	TGTGCCAGCAACCCGCCGGGTGTGAAGGAAAAACTGTTTTTT
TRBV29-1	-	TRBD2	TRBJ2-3	CSGRAGGDTQYF	TGCAGCGGTCGAGCGGGGGGGGATACGCAGTATTTT
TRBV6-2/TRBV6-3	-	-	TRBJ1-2	CASSSAGGYTF	TGTGCCAGCAGTTCCGCAGGGGGCTACACCTTC
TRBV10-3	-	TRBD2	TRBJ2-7	CASSDGRVGYEQYF	TGTGCCTCCTCTGACGGGAGGGTTGGGTACGAGCAGTACTTC
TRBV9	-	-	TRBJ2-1	CASSVDVEDEQFF	TGTGCCAGCAGCGTAGATGTAGAGGATGAGCAGTTCTTC
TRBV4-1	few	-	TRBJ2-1	CASSQDPTDSYNEQFF	TGCGCCAGCAGCCAAGATCCGACCGACAGTTACAATGAGCAGTTCTTC
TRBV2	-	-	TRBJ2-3	CASSQTSLTDTQYF	TGTGCCAGCAGTCAAACTAGCCTCACAGATACGCAGTATTTT
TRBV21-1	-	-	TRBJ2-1	CASSKDEGQGPLWIFPSYNEQFF	TGTGCCAGCAGCAAAGACGAAGGACAGGGCCCCCTCTGGATCTTCCCCTCTTACAATGAGCAGTTCTTC